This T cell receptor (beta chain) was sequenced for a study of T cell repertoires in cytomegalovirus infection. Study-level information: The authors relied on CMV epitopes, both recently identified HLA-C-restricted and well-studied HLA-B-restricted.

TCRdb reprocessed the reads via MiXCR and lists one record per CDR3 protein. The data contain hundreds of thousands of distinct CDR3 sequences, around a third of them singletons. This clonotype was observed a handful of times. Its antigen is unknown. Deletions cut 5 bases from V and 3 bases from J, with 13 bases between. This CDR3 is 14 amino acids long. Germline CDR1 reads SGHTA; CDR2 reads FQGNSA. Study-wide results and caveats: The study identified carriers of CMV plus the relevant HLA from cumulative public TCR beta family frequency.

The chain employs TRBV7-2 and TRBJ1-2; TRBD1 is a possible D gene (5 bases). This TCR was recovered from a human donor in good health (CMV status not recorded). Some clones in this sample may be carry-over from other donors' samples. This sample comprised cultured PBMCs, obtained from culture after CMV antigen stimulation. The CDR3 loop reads CASSVGSRDYGYTF. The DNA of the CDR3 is TGTGCCAGCAGCGTAGGGAGCAGGGACTATGGCTACACCTTC.